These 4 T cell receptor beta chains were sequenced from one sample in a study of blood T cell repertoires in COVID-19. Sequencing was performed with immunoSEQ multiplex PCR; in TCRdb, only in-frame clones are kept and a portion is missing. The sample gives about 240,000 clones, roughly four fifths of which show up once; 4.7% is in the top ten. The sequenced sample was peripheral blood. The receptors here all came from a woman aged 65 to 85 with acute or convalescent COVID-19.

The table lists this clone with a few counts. DNA for the CDR3: TGTGCCAGCAGCCCTGCCGTAAGTAGCGGGTTAAGCACAGATACGCAGTATTTT. Amino acids: CASSPAVSSGLSTDTQYF. The chain joins TRBV13 to TRBJ2-3, with 7 bases aligning to TRBD2. CDR1 and CDR2 (germline): PRHDT, FYEKMQ (reference sequence). CDR3 length: 18 amino acids. With V trimmed by 5 bases and J by 0 bases, 14 bases remained unmatched.

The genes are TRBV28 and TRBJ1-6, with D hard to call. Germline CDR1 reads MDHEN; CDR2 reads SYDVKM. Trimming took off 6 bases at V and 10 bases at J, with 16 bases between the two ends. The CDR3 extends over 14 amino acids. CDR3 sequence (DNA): TGTGCCAGCAGCCTTACCCCAATACAGTCACCCCTCCACTTT. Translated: CASSLTPIQSPLHF.

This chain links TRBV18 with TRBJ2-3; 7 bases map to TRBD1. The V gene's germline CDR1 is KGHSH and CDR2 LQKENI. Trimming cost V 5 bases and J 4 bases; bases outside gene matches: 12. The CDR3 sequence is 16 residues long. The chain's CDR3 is CASSSRQGLGADTQYF. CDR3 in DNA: TGTGCCAGCTCATCTCGACAGGGTTTGGGCGCAGATACGCAGTATTTT.

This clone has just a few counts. CDR3 sequence (DNA): TGCGCCAGCAGCTTGGGACAGGGGTGGAACACTGAAGCTTTCTTT. It translates to CASSLGQGWNTEAFF. The V and J genes are TRBV5-1 and TRBJ1-1; 8 nucleotides align to TRBD1. Germline assignment: CDR1 SGHRS and CDR2 YFSETQ. CDR3 length: 15 amino acids. The junction had 2 bases not matched to a gene; V was cut back by 0 bases and J by 1 base. The full variable domain, in which reference TRBV5-1 and TRBJ1-1 provide the parts outside the CDR3, is KAGVTQTPRYLIKTRGQQVTLSCSPISGHRSVSWYQQTPGQGLQFLFEYFSETQRNKGNFPGRFSGRQFSNSRSEMNVSTLELGDSALYLCASSLGQGWNTEAFFGQGTRLTVV.